This T cell receptor beta chain was identified in a study of blood T cell repertoires in COVID-19. Turning to the study itself: PBMCs, B-cell-depleted T cells, or T cells were the source of the cDNA or gDNA that made up the material.

The germline V and J ends were trimmed by 8 bases and 3 bases, with 13 bases remaining between them. This CDR3 has 13 residues. Assignment of participants to cohorts was predicated upon participant-reported clinical history. In Cohort 3, a recovered donor had either two negative PCRs, clearance, or symptom resolution. Original processing notes: Estimated nucleated cell counts came from reference gene primer amplification. TCRdb's table, derived via immunoSEQ multiplex PCR, lists solely in-frame clones and lacks some. From that table come the V and J calls and clone size; the DNA was used to work out D and trimming. Of 200,000 to 300,000 clones listed, about nine tenths are singletons.

The receptor was isolated from a woman aged 18-29 years who had recovered from COVID-19. The chain has TRBV12-3 or TRBV12-4 and TRBJ1-1; D is unresolved. The specimen sequenced was PBMCs or T cells enriched from blood (not recorded which). The CDR3 is CASATILDTEAFF. The CDR3 DNA is TGTGCCAGCGCTACCATCTTGGACACTGAAGCTTTCTTT.